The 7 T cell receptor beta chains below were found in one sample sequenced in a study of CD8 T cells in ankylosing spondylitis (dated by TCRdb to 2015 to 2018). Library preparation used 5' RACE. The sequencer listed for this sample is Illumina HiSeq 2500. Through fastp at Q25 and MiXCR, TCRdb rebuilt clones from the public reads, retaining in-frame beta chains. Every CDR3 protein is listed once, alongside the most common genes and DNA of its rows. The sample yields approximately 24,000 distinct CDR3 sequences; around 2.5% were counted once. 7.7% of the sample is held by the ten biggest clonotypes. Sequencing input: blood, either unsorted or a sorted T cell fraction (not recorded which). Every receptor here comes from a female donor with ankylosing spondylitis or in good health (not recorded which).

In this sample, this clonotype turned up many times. CDR3 loop: CASSVQLATYNEQFF. The CDR3 DNA reads TGTGCCAGCAGCGTTCAACTAGCTACCTACAATGAGCAGTTCTTC. The chain links TRBV9 to TRBJ2-1; possibly TRBD2 for D (6 bases). Germline CDR1 and CDR2: SGDLS and YYNGEE. Trimming left V 2 bases short and J 2 bases short, with 11 bases between. CDR3 size: 15 residues.

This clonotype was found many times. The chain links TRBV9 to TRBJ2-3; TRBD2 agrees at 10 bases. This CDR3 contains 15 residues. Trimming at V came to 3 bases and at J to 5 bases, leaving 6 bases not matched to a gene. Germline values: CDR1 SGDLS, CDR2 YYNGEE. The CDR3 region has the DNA TGTGCCAGCAGCGGAAGCGGGAGGGAGGGAGATACGCAGTATTTT. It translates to CASSGSGREGDTQYF.

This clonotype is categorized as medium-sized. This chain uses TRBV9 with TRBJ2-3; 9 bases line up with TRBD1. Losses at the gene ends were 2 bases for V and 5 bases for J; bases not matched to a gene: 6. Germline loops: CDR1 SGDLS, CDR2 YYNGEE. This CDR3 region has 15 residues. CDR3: CASSVRDREIDTQYF. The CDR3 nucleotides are TGTGCCAGCAGCGTCCGGGACAGGGAAATAGATACGCAGTATTTT.

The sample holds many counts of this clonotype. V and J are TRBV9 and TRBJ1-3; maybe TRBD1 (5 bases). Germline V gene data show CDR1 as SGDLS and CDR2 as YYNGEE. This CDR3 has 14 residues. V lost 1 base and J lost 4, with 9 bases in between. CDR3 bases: TGTGCCAGCAGCGTACGGGGGGAAGGAAACACCATATATTTT. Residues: CASSVRGEGNTIYF.

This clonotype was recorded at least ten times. The chain's CDR3 is CASSVQQDRTDTQYF. CDR3 bases: TGTGCCAGCAGCGTACAACAGGATCGGACAGATACGCAGTATTTT. The rearrangement joins TRBV9 to TRBJ2-3; possible D gene TRBD1, 5 bases. The CDR3 is 15 amino acids. Trimming cost V 1 base and J 3 bases, with 12 bases left between them. The germline gives CDR1 SGDLS, CDR2 YYNGEE.

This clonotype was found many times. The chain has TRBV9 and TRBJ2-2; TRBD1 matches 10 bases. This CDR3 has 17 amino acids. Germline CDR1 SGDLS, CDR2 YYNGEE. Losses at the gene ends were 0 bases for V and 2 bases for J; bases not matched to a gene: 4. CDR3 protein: CASSVVGTGANTGELFF. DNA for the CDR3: TGTGCCAGCAGCGTAGTCGGGACAGGGGCTAACACCGGGGAGCTGTTTTTT.

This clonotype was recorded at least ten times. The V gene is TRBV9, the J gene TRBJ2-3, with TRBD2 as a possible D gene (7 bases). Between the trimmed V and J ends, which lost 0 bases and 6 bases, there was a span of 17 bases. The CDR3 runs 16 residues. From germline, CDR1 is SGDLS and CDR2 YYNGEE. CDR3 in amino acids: CASSVEGGAQLDTQYF. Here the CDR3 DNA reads TGTGCCAGCAGCGTAGAAGGGGGGGCCCAGCTGGATACGCAGTATTTT.